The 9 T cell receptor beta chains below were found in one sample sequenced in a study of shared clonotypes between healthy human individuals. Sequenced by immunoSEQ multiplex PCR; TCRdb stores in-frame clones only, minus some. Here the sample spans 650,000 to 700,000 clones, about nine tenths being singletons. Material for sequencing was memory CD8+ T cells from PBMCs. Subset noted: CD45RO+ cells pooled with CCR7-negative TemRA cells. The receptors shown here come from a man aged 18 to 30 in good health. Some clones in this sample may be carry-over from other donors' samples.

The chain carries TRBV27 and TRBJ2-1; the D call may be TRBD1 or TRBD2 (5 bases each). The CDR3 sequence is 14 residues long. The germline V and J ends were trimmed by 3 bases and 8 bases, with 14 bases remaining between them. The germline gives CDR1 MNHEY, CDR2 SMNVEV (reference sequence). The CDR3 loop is CASSFWGTGHEQFF. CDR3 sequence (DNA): TGTGCCAGCAGTTTTTGGGGGACGGGCCATGAGCAGTTCTTC.

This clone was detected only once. The CDR3 nucleotides read TGTGCCAGCAGTTTATCGAGCAGACTAGCGGGAGGGAATGGCAATGAGCAGTTCTTC. Translated: CASSLSSRLAGGNGNEQFF. V is TRBV27 and J is TRBJ2-1; 14 nucleotides align to TRBD2. The length of the CDR3 is 19 residues. The germline CDR1 and CDR2 sequences are MNHEY and SMNVEV (reference sequence). V trimming: 0 bases; J trimming: 6 bases; junction bases outside the gene matches: 10.

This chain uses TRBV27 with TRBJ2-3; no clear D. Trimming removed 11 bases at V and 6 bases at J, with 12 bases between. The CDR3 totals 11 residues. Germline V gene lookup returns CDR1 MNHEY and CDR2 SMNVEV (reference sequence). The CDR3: CAVNVGDTQYF. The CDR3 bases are TGTGCCGTCAACGTGGGGGATACGCAGTATTTT.

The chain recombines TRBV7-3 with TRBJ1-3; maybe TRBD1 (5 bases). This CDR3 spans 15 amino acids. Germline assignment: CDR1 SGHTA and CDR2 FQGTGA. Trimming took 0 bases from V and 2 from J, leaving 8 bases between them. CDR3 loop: CASSLTAGAGNTIYF. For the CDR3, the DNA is TGTGCCAGCAGCTTAACGGCGGGGGCTGGAAACACCATATATTTT. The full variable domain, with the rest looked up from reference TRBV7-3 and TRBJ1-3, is GAGVSQTPSNKVTEKGKYVELRCDPISGHTALYWYRQSLGQGPEFLIYFQGTGAADDSGLPNDRFFAVRPEGSVSTLKIQRTERGDSAVYLCASSLTAGAGNTIYFGEGSWLTVV.

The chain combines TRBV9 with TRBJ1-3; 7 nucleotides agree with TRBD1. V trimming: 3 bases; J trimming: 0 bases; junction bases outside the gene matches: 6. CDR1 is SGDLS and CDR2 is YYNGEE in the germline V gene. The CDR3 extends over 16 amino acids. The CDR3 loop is CASSATRTGSGNTIYF. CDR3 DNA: TGTGCCAGCAGCGCAACCCGGACAGGCTCTGGAAACACCATATATTTT. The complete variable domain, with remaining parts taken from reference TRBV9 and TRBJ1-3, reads DSGVTQTPKHLITATGQRVTLRCSPRSGDLSVYWYQQSLDQGLQFLIQYYNGEERAKGNILERFSAQQFPDLHSELNLSSLELGDSALYFCASSATRTGSGNTIYFGEGSWLTVV.

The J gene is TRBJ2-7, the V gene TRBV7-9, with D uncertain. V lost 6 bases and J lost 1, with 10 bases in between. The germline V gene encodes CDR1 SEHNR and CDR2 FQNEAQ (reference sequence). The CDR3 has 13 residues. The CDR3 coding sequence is TGTGCCAGCAGGATGGCGCGGTCCTACGAGCAGTACTTC. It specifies CASRMARSYEQYF. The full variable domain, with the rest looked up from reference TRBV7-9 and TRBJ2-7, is DTGVSQNPRHKITKRGQNVTFRCDPISEHNRLYWYRQTLGQGPEFLTYFQNEAQLEKSRLLSDRFSAERPKGSFSTLEIQRTEQGDSAMYLCASRMARSYEQYFGPGTRLTVT.

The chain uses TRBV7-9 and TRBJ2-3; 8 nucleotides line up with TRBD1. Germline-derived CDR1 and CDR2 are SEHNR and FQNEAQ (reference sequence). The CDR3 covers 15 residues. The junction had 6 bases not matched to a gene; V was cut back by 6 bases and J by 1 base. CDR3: CASRYVRGRTDTQYF. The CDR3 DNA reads TGTGCCAGCAGGTATGTCAGGGGGCGCACAGATACGCAGTATTTT.

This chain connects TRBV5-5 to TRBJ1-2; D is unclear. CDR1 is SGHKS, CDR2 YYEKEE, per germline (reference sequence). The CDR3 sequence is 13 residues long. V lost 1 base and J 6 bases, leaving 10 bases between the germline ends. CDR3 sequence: CASSLWVGNGYTF. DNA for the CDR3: TGTGCCAGCAGCTTGTGGGTAGGGAATGGCTACACCTTC.

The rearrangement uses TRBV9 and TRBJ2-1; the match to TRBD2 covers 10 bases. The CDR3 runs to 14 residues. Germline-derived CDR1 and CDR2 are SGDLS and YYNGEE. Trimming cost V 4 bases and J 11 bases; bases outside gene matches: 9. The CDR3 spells CASSPPRTSGKQFF. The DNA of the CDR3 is TGTGCCAGCAGCCCTCCCAGGACTAGCGGAAAGCAGTTCTTC.